This T cell receptor (beta chain) was captured by sequencing in a study of CD8+ T cells in alopecia areata. Study-level background: Tofacitinib was taken orally by treated patients, and the dose was 5 to 10 mg twice daily. Tofacitinib administration persisted for 6 to 18 months, succeeded by 6 months off drug.

cDNA serving as the sequencing template came from extracted, reverse transcribed RNA. The method was immunoSEQ multiplex PCR; TCRdb's version includes in-frame clones alone and lacks a portion of them. Here the sample spans some 200,000 clones, 45% to 65% being singletons. Treatment of the sample: oral pan-JAK inhibitor, 5-10 mg twice daily. Study-level points and caveats: Sequencing of scalp samples also includes resident alphabeta T cells from normal skin. Especially in alopecia totalis/universalis, lesional scalp showed greater clonality than normal scalp did.

Comment on this clone: The antigen is not known.

The V gene's germline CDR1 is MNHEY and CDR2 SVGAGI. Trimming shortened V by 4 bases and J by 9 bases, and 16 bases separated the two germline ends. This CDR3 has 15 amino acids. This TCR was sampled from a human donor with alopecia areata. The input for sequencing was CD4+ T cells sorted from blood, taken at week 4, from a patient treated with tofacitinib. V is TRBV6-5 and J is TRBJ1-6; the D gene is possibly TRBD1 (6 bases). The chain's CDR3 is CASSFTGKKGSPLHF. The CDR3, as DNA: TGTGCCAGCAGTTTCACAGGGAAAAAGGGTTCACCCCTCCACTTT.